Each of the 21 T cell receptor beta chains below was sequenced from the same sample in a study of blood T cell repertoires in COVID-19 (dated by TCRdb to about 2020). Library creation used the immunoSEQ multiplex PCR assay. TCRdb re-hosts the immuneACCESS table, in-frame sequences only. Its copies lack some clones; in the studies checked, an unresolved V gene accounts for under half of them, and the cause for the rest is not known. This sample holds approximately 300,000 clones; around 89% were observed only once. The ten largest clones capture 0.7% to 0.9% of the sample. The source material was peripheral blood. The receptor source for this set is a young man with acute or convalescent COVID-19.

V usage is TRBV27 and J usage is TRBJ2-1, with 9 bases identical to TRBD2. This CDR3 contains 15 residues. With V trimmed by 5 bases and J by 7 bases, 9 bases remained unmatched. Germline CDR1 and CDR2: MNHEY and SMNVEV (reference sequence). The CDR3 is CASSIERGAGNEQFF. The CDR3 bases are TGTGCCAGCAGTATAGAGCGGGGGGCGGGGAATGAGCAGTTCTTC.

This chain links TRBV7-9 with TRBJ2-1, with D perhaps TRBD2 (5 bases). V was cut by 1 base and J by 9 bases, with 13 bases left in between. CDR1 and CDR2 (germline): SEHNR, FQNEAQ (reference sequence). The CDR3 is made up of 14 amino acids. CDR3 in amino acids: CASSLVSRESEQFF. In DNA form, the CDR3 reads TGTGCCAGCAGCTTAGTAAGTCGGGAAAGTGAGCAGTTCTTC.

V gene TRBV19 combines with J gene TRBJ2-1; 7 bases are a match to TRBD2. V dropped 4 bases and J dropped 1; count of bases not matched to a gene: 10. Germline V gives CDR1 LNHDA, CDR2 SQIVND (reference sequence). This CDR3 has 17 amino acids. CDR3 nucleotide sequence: TGTGCCAGTAGTACCCCAGGCGGGAGACGGTCCTACAATGAGCAGTTCTTC. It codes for CASSTPGGRRSYNEQFF.

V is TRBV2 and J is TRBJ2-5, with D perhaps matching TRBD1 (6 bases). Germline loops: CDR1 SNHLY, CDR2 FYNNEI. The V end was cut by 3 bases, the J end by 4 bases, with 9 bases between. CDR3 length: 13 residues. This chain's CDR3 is CASSDIRGETQYF. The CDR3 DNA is TGTGCCAGCAGTGATATCAGGGGAGAGACCCAGTACTTC.

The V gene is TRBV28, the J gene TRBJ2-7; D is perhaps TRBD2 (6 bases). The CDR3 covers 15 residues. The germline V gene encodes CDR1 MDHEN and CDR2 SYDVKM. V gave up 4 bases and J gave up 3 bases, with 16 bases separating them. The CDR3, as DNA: TGTGCCAGCAGTTCTACCGCTAGCGTCGACTACGAGCAGTACTTC. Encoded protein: CASSSTASVDYEQYF. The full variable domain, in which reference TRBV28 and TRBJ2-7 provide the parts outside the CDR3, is DVKVTQSSRYLVKRTGEKVFLECVQDMDHENMFWYRQDPGLGLRLIYFSYDVKMKEKGDIPEGYSVSREKKERFSLILESASTNQTSMYLCASSSTASVDYEQYFGPGTRLTVT.

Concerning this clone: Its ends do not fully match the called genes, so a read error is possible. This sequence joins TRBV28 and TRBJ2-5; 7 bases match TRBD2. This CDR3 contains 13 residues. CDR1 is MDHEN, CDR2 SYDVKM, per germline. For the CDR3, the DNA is TGTGCCAGCAGTTTAGGGGACTACCGAAACACAGACTTC. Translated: CASSLGDYRNTDF.

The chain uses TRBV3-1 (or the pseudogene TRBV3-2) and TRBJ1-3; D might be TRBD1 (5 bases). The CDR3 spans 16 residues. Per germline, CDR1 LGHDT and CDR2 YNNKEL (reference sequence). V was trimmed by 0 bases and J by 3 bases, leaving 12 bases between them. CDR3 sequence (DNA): TGTGCCAGCAGCCAAGAGGGGCAGATTCGTGGAAACACCATATATTTT. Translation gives CASSQEGQIRGNTIYF.

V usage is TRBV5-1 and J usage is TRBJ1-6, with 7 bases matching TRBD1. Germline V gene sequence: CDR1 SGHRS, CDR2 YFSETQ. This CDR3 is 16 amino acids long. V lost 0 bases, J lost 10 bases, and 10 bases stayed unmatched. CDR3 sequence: CASSLGQGGALSPLHF. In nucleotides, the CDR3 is TGCGCCAGCAGCTTGGGACAGGGTGGTGCTCTATCACCCCTCCACTTT.

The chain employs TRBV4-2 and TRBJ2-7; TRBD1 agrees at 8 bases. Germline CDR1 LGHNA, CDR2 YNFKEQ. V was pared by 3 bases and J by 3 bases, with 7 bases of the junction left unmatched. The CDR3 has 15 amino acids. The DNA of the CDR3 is TGTGCCAGCAGCCACCTCACAGGGGGGAGCTACGAGCAGTACTTC. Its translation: CASSHLTGGSYEQYF.

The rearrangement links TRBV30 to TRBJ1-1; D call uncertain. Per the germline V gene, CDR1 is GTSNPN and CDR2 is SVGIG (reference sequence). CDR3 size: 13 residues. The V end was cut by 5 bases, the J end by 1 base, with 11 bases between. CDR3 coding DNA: TGTGCCTGGTCCTACAGTGCGAACACTGAAGCTTTCTTT. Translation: CAWSYSANTEAFF.

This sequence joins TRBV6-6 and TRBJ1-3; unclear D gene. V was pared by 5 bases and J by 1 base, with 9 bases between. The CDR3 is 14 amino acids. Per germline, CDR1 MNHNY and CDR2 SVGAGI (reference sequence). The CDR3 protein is CASSGWESGNTIYF. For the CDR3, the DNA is TGTGCCAGCAGTGGGTGGGAGTCTGGAAACACCATATATTTT.

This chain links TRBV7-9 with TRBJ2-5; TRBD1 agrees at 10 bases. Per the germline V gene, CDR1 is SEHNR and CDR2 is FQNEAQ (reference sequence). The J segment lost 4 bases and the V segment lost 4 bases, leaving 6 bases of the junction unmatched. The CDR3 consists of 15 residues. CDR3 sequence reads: CASSSGTGVTETQYF. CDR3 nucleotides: TGTGCCAGCAGCTCCGGGACAGGGGTCACAGAGACCCAGTACTTC. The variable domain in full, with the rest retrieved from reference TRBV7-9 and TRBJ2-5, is DTGVSQNPRHKITKRGQNVTFRCDPISEHNRLYWYRQTLGQGPEFLTYFQNEAQLEKSRLLSDRFSAERPKGSFSTLEIQRTEQGDSAMYLCASSSGTGVTETQYFGPGTRLLVL.

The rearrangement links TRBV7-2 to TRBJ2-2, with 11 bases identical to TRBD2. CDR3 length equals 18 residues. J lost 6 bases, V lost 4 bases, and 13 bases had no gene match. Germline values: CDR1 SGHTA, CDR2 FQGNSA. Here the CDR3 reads CASSSRASGRPEAGELFF. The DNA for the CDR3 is TGTGCCAGCAGCTCCCGGGCTAGCGGGAGGCCTGAGGCCGGGGAGCTGTTTTTT.

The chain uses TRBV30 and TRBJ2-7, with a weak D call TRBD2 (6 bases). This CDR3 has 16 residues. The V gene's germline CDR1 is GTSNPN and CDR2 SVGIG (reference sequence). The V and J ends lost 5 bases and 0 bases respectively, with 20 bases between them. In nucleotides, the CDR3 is TGTGCCTGGGGGGGGTCAGGCACTAGTTTCTCCTACGAGCAGTACTTC. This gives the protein CAWGGSGTSFSYEQYF.

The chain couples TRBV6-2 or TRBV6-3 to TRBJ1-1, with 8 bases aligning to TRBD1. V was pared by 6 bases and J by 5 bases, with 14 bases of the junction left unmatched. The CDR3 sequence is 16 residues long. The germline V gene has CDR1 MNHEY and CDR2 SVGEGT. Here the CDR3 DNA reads TGTGCCAGCAGCCCTTGGCAGGACAGGGTAGGGACTGAAGCTTTCTTT. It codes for CASSPWQDRVGTEAFF.

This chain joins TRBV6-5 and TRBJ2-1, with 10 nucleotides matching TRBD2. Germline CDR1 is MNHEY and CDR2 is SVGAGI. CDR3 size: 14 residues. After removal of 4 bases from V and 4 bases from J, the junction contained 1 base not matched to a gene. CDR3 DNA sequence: TGTGCCAGCAGTTTAGCGGGGGGATACAATGAGCAGTTCTTC. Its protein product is CASSLAGGYNEQFF.

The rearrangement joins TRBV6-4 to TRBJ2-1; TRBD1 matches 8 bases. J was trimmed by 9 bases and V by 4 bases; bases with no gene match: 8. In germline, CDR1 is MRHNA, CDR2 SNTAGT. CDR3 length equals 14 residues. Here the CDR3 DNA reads TGTGCCAGCAGTGCGGGACAGGTTTCTCGTGAGCAGTTCTTC. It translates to CASSAGQVSREQFF.

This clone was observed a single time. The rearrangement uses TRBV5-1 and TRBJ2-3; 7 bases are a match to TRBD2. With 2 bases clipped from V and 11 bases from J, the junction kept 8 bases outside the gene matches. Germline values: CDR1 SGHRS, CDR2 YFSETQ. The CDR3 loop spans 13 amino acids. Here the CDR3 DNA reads TGCGCCAGCAGCTTACCCGGGTCGGGGGGGCAGTATTTT. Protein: CASSLPGSGGQYF.

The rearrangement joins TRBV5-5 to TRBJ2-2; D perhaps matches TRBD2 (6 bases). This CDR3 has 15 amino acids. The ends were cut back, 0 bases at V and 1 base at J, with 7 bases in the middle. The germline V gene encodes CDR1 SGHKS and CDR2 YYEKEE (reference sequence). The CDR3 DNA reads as TGTGCCAGCAGCTTGGGCGGGGTGAACACCGGGGAGCTGTTTTTT. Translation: CASSLGGVNTGELFF.

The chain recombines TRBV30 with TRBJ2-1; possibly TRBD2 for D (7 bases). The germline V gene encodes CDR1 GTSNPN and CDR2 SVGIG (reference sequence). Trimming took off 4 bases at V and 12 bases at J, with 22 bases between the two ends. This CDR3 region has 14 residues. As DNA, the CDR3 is TGTGCCTGGAAGGAGCCGGGGGGCCTCGGTCGGCAGTTCTTC. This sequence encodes CAWKEPGGLGRQFF.

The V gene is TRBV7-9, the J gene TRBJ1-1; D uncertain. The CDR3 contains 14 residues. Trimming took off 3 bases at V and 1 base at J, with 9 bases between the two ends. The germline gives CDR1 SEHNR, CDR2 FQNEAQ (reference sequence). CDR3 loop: CASSLSSSNTEAFF. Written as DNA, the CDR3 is TGTGCCAGCAGCTTGTCCAGTTCGAACACTGAAGCTTTCTTT.